This T cell receptor beta chain is from a study of shared clonotypes between healthy human individuals. Using immunoSEQ multiplex PCR, the repertoire was profiled, and TCRdb retains in-frame clones only, with some absent. The sample records some 680,000 clones, more than 70% being singletons. This CDR3 region has 17 residues. The chain couples TRBV21-1 to TRBJ1-5; the D call of TRBD1 is as the table states it, not checked on the DNA. TRBV21-1 is termed a pseudogene. The sequencing input was memory CD4+ T cells sorted from blood. Regarding subset: CD45RA-negative fraction. The origin of this receptor is a woman in her twenties or thirties in good health. The CDR3 DNA follows: TGTGCCAGCAGCCCCCGGGACAGCCCGAATAGCAATCAGCCCCAGCATTTT. This encodes CASSPRDSPNSNQPQHF.